The clone carrying this T cell receptor beta chain has a handful of counts. Its antigen is as yet unknown. TCRdb re-called the 5' RACE reads with MiXCR, one entry per CDR3 protein. The sample contains fewer than 550,000 distinct CDR3 sequences, over 15% of which appear only once. This record belongs to a study of T-cell memory formation after mild COVID-19. Broader study findings: Clones contracting day 15 to 85 were balanced CD4/CD8; later expanders leaned CD4+. Largely, contracting CD4+ clones fell within CM and EM, and contracting CD8+ clones within EMRA.

Germline trimming cut 6 bases from V and 4 bases from J; bases unmatched to any gene: 4. This CDR3 is built from 15 residues. CDR1 and CDR2 from the germline V gene are MNHEY and SVGAGI. Sequenced sample: PBMCs or a T cell subset sorted from them (not recorded which). V and J are TRBV6-5 and TRBJ2-1; 12 positions agree with TRBD2. This receptor was identified in an adult woman who had mild COVID-19 (a few samples of this study predate the infection). Cell type and time point are not known. The CDR3 nucleotides read TGTGCCAGCAGGGACGGGACTAGCGGGTACAATGAGCAGTTCTTC. Amino acid sequence: CASRDGTSGYNEQFF.